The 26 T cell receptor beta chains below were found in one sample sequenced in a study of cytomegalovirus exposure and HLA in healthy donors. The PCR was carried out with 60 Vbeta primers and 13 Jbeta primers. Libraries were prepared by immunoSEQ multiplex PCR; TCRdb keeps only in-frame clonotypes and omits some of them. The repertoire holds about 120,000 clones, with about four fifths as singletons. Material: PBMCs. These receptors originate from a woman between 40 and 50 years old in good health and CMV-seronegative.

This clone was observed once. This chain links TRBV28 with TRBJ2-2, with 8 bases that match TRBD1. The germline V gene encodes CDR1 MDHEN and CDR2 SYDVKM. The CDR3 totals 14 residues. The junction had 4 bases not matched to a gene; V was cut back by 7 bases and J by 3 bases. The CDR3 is CASTGTGYTGELFF. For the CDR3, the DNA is TGTGCCAGCACAGGGACAGGTTACACCGGGGAGCTGTTTTTT.

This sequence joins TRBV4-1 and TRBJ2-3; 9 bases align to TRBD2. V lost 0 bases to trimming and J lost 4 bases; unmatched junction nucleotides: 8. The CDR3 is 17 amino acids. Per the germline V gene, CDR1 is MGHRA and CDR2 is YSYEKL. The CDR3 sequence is CASSQEWTSDWADTQYF. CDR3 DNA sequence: TGCGCCAGCAGCCAAGAGTGGACTAGCGATTGGGCAGATACGCAGTATTTT.

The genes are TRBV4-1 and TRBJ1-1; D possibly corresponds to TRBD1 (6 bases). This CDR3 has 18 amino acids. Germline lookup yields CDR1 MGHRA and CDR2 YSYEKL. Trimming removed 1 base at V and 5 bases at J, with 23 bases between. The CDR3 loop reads CASSQVPWGNRVGTEAFF. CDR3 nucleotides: TGCGCCAGCAGCCAAGTCCCCTGGGGTAACAGGGTAGGAACTGAAGCTTTCTTT.

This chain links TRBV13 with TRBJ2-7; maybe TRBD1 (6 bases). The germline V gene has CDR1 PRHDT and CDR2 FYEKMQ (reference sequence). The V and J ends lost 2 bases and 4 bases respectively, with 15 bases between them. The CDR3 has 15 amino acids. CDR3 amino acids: CASSLRGQGTYEQYF. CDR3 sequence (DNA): TGTGCCAGCAGCTTAAGGGGTCAGGGGACGTACGAGCAGTACTTC. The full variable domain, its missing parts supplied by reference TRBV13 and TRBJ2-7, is AAGVIQSPRHLIKEKRETATLKCYPIPRHDTVYWYQQGPGQDPQFLISFYEKMQSDKGSIPDRFSAQQFSDYHSELNMSSLELGDSALYFCASSLRGQGTYEQYFGPGTRLTVT.

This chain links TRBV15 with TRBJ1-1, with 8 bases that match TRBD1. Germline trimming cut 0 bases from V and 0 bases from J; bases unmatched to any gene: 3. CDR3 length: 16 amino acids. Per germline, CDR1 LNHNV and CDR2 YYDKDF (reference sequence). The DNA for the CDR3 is TGTGCCACCAGCAGAGAGTCAGGGGGCCTGAACACTGAAGCTTTCTTT. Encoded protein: CATSRESGGLNTEAFF.

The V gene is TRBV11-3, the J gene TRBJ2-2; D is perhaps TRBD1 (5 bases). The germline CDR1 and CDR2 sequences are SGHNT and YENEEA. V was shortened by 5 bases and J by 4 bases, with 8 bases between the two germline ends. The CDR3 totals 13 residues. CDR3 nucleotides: TGTGCCAGCAGCATGACAGCCACCGGGGAGCTGTTTTTT. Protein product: CASSMTATGELFF.

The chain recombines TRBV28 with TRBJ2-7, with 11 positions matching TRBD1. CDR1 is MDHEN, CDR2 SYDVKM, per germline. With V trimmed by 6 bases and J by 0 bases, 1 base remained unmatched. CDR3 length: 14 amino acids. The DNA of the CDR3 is TGTGCCAGCAGGGGACAGGGGGACTCCTACGAGCAGTACTTC. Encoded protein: CASRGQGDSYEQYF.

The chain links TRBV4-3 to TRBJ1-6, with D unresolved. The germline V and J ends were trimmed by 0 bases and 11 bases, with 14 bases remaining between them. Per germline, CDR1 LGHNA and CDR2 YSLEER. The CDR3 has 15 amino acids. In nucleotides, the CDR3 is TGCGCCAGCAGCCAAGATCGATTGTATCCAGCACCCCTCCACTTT. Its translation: CASSQDRLYPAPLHF.

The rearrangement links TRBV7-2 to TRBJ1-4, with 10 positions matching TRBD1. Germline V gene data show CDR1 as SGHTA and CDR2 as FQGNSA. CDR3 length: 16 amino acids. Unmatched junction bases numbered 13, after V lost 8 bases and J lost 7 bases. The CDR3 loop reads CASARRGTGAGEKLFF. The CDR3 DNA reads TGTGCCAGCGCCCGTCGAGGGACAGGGGCGGGTGAAAAACTGTTTTTT. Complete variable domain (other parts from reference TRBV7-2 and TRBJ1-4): GAGVSQSPSNKVTEKGKDVELRCDPISGHTALYWYRQSLGQGLEFLIYFQGNSAPDKSGLPSDRFSAERTGGSVSTLTIQRTQQEDSAVYLCASARRGTGAGEKLFFGSGTQLSVL.

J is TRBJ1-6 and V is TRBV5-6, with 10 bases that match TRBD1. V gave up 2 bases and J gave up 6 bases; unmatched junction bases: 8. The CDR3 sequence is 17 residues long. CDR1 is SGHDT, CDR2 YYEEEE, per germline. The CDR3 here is CASSFRQGANGNSPLHF. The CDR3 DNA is TGTGCCAGCAGCTTTAGACAGGGGGCAAATGGTAATTCACCCCTCCACTTT.

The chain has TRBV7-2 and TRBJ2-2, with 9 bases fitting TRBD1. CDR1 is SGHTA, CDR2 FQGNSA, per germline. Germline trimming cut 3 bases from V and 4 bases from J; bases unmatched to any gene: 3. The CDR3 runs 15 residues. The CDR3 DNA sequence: TGTGCCAGCAGCTTTACAGGGGGCAGCACCGGGGAGCTGTTTTTT. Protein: CASSFTGGSTGELFF.

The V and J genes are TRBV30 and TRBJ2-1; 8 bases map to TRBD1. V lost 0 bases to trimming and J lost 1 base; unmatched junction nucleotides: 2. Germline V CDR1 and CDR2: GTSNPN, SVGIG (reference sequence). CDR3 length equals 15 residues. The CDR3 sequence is CAWSVRQGSYNEQFF. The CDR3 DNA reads TGTGCCTGGAGTGTACGACAGGGGTCCTACAATGAGCAGTTCTTC.

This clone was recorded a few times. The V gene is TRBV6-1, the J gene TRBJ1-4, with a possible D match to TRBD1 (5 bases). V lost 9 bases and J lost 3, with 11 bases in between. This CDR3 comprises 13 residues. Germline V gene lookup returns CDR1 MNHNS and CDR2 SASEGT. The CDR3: CASARGANEKLFF. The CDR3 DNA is TGTGCCAGTGCTAGGGGTGCTAATGAAAAACTGTTTTTT.

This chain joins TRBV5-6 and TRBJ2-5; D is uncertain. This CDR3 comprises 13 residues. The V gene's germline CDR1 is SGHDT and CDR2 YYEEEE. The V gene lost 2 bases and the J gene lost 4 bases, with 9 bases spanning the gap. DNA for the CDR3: TGTGCCAGCAGCTTTGATAGAAGAGAGACCCAGTACTTC. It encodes CASSFDRRETQYF.

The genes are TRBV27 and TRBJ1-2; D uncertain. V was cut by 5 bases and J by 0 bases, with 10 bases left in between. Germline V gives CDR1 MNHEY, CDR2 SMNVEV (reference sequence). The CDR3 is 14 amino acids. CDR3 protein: CASSPDIANYGYTF. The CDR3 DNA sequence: TGTGCCAGCAGTCCCGATATAGCTAACTATGGCTACACCTTC.

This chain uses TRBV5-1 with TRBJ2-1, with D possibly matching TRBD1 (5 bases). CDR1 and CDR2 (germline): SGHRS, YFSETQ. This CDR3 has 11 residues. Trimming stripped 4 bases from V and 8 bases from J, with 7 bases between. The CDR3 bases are TGCGCCAGCAGCGTCAGGGATGAGCAGTTCTTC. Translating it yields CASSVRDEQFF.

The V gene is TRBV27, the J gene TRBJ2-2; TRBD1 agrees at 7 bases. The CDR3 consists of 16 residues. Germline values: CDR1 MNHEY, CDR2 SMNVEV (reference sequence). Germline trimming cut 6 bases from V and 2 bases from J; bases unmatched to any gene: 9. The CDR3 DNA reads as TGTGCCAGCAGCCGAACCGGGACAGTAAACACCGGGGAGCTGTTTTTT. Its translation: CASSRTGTVNTGELFF.

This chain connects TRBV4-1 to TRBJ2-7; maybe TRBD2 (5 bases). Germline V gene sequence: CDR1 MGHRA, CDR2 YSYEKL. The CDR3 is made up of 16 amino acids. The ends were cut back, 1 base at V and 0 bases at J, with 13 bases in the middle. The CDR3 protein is CASSQVSLALSYEQYF. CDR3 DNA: TGCGCCAGCAGCCAAGTCTCCCTAGCTCTCTCCTACGAGCAGTACTTC.

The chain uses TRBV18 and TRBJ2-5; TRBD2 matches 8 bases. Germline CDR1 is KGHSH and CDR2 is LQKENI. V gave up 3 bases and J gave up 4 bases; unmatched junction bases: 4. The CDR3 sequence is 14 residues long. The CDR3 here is CASSPGGARETQYF. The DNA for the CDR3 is TGTGCCAGCTCACCCGGGGGGGCCCGAGAGACCCAGTACTTC.

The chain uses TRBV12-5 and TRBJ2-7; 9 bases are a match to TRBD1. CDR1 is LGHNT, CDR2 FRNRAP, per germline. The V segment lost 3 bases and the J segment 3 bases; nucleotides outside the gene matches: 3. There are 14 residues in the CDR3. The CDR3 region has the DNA TGTGCTAGTGGTTTAGGACAGGGGAACTACGAGCAGTACTTC. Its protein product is CASGLGQGNYEQYF.

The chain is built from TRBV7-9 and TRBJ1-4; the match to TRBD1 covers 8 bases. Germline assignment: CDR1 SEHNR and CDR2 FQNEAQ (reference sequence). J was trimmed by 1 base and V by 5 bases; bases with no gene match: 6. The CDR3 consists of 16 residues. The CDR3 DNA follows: TGTGCCAGCAGCGTCCGAACAGGGGGAACTAATGAAAAACTGTTTTTT. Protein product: CASSVRTGGTNEKLFF.

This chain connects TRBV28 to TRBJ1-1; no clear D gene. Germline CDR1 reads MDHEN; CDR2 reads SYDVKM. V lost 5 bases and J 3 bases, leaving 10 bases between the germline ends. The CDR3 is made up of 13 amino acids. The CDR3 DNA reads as TGTGCCAGCAGTCCTACAGCCGACACTGAAGCTTTCTTT. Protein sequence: CASSPTADTEAFF.

The CDR3 protein is CASSKKGTAYEQYF. The CDR3 DNA is TGTGCCAGTAGCAAAAAAGGGACAGCCTACGAGCAGTACTTC. V usage is TRBV19 and J usage is TRBJ2-7; 7 bases align to TRBD1. Trimming cost V 6 bases and J 2 bases; bases outside gene matches: 7. This CDR3 is built from 14 residues. CDR1 is LNHDA, CDR2 SQIVND, per germline (reference sequence).

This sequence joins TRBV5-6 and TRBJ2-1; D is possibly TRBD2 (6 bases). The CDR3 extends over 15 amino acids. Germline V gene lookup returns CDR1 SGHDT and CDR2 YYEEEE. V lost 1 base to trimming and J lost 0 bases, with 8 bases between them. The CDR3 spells CASSLLSGSYNEQFF. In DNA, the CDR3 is TGTGCCAGCAGCTTGCTTAGCGGCTCCTACAATGAGCAGTTCTTC. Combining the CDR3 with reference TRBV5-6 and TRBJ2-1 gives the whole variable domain DAGVTQSPTHLIKTRGQQVTLRCSPKSGHDTVSWYQQALGQGPQFIFQYYEEEERQRGNFPDRFSGHQFPNYSSELNVNALLLGDSALYLCASSLLSGSYNEQFFGPGTRLTVL.

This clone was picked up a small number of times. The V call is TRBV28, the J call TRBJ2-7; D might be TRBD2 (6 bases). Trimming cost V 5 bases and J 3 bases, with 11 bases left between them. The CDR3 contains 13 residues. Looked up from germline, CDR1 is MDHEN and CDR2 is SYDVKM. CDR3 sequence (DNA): TGTGCCAGCAGTGGCCGGGGGTACTACGAGCAGTACTTC. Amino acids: CASSGRGYYEQYF. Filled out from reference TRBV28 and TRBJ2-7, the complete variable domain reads DVKVTQSSRYLVKRTGEKVFLECVQDMDHENMFWYRQDPGLGLRLIYFSYDVKMKEKGDIPEGYSVSREKKERFSLILESASTNQTSMYLCASSGRGYYEQYFGPGTRLTVT.

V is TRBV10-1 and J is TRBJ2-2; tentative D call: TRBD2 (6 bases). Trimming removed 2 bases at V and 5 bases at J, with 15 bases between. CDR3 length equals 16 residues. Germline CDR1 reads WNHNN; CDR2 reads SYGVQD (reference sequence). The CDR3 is CASSEQGPGGTGELFF. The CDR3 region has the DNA TGCGCCAGCAGTGAGCAGGGACCCGGGGGAACCGGGGAGCTGTTTTTT.